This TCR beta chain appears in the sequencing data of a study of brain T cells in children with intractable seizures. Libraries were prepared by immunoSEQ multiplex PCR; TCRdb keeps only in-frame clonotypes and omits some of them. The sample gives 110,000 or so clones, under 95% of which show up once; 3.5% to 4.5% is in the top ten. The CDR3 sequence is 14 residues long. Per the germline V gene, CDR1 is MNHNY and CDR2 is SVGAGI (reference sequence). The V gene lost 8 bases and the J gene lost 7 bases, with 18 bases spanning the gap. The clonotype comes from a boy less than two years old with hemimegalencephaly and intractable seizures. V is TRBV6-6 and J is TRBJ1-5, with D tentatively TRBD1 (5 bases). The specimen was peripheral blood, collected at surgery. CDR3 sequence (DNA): TGTGCCAGCTCCAGGGAGGGAAGCTACCAGCCCCAGCATTTT. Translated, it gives CASSREGSYQPQHF.